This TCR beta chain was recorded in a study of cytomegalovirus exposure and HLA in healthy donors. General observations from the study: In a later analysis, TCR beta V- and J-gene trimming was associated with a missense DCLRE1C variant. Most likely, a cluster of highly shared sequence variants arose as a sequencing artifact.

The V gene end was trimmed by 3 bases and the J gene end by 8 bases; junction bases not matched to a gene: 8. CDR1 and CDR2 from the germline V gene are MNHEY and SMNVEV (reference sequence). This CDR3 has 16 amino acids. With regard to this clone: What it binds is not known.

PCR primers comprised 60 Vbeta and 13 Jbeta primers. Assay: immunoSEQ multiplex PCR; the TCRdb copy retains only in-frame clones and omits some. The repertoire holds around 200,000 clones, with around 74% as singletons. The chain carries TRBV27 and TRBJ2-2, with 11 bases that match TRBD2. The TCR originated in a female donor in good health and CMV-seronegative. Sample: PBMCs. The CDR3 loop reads CASSLLSGGAAGELFF. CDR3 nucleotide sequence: TGTGCCAGCAGTTTGCTTAGCGGGGGGGCCGCGGGGGAGCTGTTTTTT.